What follows are 21 T cell receptor beta chains derived from one specimen sequenced in a study of blood T cell repertoires in COVID-19. Assay used: immunoSEQ multiplex PCR; TCRdb lists only in-frame clones, some missing. The sample holds over 15,000 clones, about 87% seen once. The sequencing sample was made of peripheral blood. Receptor source: a human donor in a cohort sampled during active COVID-19.

This chain links TRBV18 with TRBJ1-1; maybe TRBD1 (6 bases). This CDR3 is built from 15 residues. V lost 2 bases to trimming and J lost 5 bases, with 15 bases between them. Germline V gives CDR1 KGHSH, CDR2 LQKENI. CDR3 in DNA: TGTGCCAGCTCACCAAAACAGGGCATGGGGACTGAAGCTTTCTTT. This translates into CASSPKQGMGTEAFF. Variable domain in full (rest from reference TRBV18 and TRBJ1-1): NAGVMQNPRHLVRRRGQEARLRCSPMKGHSHVYWYRQLPEEGLKFMVYLQKENIIDESGMPKERFSAEFPKEGPSILRIQQVVRGDSAAYFCASSPKQGMGTEAFFGQGTRLTVV.

This chain connects TRBV25-1 to TRBJ1-4; TRBD1 aligns across 8 bases. The CDR3 spans 14 residues. The germline CDR1 and CDR2 sequences are MGHDK and SYGVNS. V lost 1 base to trimming and J lost 11 bases; unmatched junction nucleotides: 6. The CDR3 DNA reads as TGTGCCAGCAGTGAATCTGGGACAGGCTTGAAACTGTTTTTT. Its protein product is CASSESGTGLKLFF.

This chain links TRBV2 with TRBJ1-1; no clear D. Trimming removed 7 bases from V and 1 base from J, with 16 bases in between. Germline-derived CDR1 and CDR2 are SNHLY and FYNNEI. The CDR3 loop spans 15 amino acids. The CDR3 here is CASNGGWSQNTEAFF. CDR3 DNA: TGTGCCAGCAATGGAGGCTGGTCACAGAACACTGAAGCTTTCTTT.

V usage is TRBV6-5 and J usage is TRBJ1-2; 7 bases match TRBD1. The CDR3 extends over 14 amino acids. V shed 5 bases, J shed 3 bases, and the junction held 6 bases outside the gene matches. The germline CDR1 and CDR2 sequences are MNHEY and SVGAGI. This CDR3 reads CASSTGQEHYGYTF. For the CDR3, the DNA is TGTGCCAGCAGTACCGGACAGGAGCACTATGGCTACACCTTC.

The V call is TRBV29-1, the J call TRBJ2-1; 11 bases map to TRBD1. The CDR3 is made up of 14 amino acids. V gave up 4 bases and J gave up 5 bases; unmatched junction bases: 4. Germline V lookup: CDR1 SQVTM, CDR2 ANQGSEA. CDR3 nucleotides: TGCAGCGTTGCCCGGGACAGGGGGAACAATGAGCAGTTCTTC. Amino acids: CSVARDRGNNEQFF.

DNA for the CDR3: TGCGCCAGCAGCCAAGGGCAGGGGGGATACACCATATATTTT. This translates into CASSQGQGGYTIYF. The chain is built from TRBV4-1 and TRBJ1-3, with 7 bases that match TRBD1. The CDR3 spans 14 residues. CDR1 MGHRA and CDR2 YSYEKL come from the germline V gene. The V and J ends lost 1 base and 8 bases, in that order; junction bases with no gene match: 5.

The rearrangement joins TRBV9 to TRBJ2-1, with unresolved D. CDR3 size: 12 residues. V lost 4 bases and J lost 9, with 11 bases in between. The V gene's germline CDR1 is SGDLS and CDR2 YYNGEE. CDR3 DNA sequence: TGTGCCAGCAGCCCAGACTTTGCTGAGCAGTTCTTC. It specifies CASSPDFAEQFF.

The V and J genes are TRBV6-6 and TRBJ2-6; D gene ambiguous. Germline CDR1 MNHNY, CDR2 SVGAGI (reference sequence). The V end lost 5 bases, the J end lost 2 bases, and 7 bases lay between the germline ends. The CDR3 has 14 amino acids. CDR3 region: CASSTQTGANVLTF. CDR3 coding DNA: TGTGCCAGCAGTACACAGACTGGGGCCAACGTCCTGACTTTC.

The chain links TRBV3-1 (or the pseudogene TRBV3-2) to TRBJ2-1, with D perhaps matching TRBD2 (7 bases). This CDR3 is built from 17 residues. Germline CDR1 LGHDT, CDR2 YNNKEL (reference sequence). Trimming removed 0 bases from V and 1 base from J, with 13 bases in between. The CDR3 protein is CASSQELGGASYNEQFF. The DNA of the CDR3 is TGTGCCAGCAGCCAAGAATTAGGGGGGGCGTCCTACAATGAGCAGTTCTTC.

The chain couples TRBV27 to TRBJ1-1, with D possibly TRBD1 on 5 matching bases. V lost 4 bases, J lost 0 bases, and 9 bases lay in between. The CDR3 has 14 amino acids. CDR1 is MNHEY and CDR2 is SMNVEV in the germline V gene (reference sequence). Here the CDR3 DNA reads TGTGCCAGCAGTTCGGGGGTCATGAACACTGAAGCTTTCTTT. Amino acid sequence: CASSSGVMNTEAFF.

The CDR3 spells CASSRGQGATTEAFF. As DNA, the CDR3 is TGCGCCAGCAGTCGAGGACAGGGGGCAACTACTGAAGCTTTCTTT. The rearrangement links TRBV10-1 to TRBJ1-1; 11 bases are shared with TRBD1. The V segment lost 5 bases and the J segment 5 bases; nucleotides outside the gene matches: 7. Germline CDR1 is WNHNN and CDR2 is SYGVQD (reference sequence). This CDR3 region has 15 residues.

The gene calls are TRBV19 and TRBJ2-5; maybe TRBD2 (5 bases). The germline V gene encodes CDR1 LNHDA and CDR2 SQIVND (reference sequence). This CDR3 spans 15 amino acids. Trimming removed 3 bases at V and 1 base at J, with 12 bases between. This chain's CDR3 is CASSIGLNGQETQYF. The CDR3 nucleotides are TGTGCCAGTAGTATTGGACTGAACGGCCAAGAGACCCAGTACTTC.

This chain connects TRBV27 to TRBJ1-2; 8 positions agree with TRBD1. Germline V gene lookup returns CDR1 MNHEY and CDR2 SMNVEV (reference sequence). Trimming took 2 bases from V and 3 from J; bases not matched to a gene: 5. The CDR3 spans 15 residues. The CDR3 DNA follows: TGTGCCAGCAGTTTACAACAGGGGGGCTACTATGGCTACACCTTC. Encoded protein: CASSLQQGGYYGYTF.

V and J are TRBV19 and TRBJ1-4; perhaps TRBD1 as D (6 bases). This CDR3 region has 14 residues. The germline CDR1 and CDR2 sequences are LNHDA and SQIVND (reference sequence). Trimming took 5 bases from V and 2 from J, leaving 9 bases between them. CDR3 bases: TGTGCCAGTAGTGTCAGGGGTACTAATGAAAAACTGTTTTTT. This encodes CASSVRGTNEKLFF. The full variable domain, in which reference TRBV19 and TRBJ1-4 provide the parts outside the CDR3, is DGGITQSPKYLFRKEGQNVTLSCEQNLNHDAMYWYRQDPGQGLRLIYYSQIVNDFQKGDIAEGYSVSREKKESFPLTVTSAQKNPTAFYLCASSVRGTNEKLFFGSGTQLSVL.

The J gene is TRBJ2-7, the V gene TRBV6-2 or TRBV6-3, with TRBD2 identical over 8 bases. The CDR3 length is 16 residues. CDR1 and CDR2 (germline): MNHEY, SVGEGT. V lost 2 bases to trimming and J lost 2 bases; unmatched junction nucleotides: 8. CDR3 residues: CASSYPGGLRAYEQYF. The CDR3 DNA is TGTGCCAGCAGTTACCCGGGGGGGCTTCGAGCCTACGAGCAGTACTTC.

This clone is deemed medium-sized. The chain links TRBV7-9 to TRBJ2-5; TRBD1 is a possible D gene (6 bases). This CDR3 region has 13 residues. Looked up from germline, CDR1 is SEHNR and CDR2 is FQNEAQ (reference sequence). V lost 5 bases to trimming and J lost 4 bases, with 11 bases between them. CDR3 nucleotide sequence: TGTGCCAGCAGCCCCAGGGGCCCAGAGACCCAGTACTTC. Protein product: CASSPRGPETQYF.

The chain combines TRBV6-6 with TRBJ1-2; 8 bases map to TRBD1. The V and J ends lost 5 bases and 3 bases, in that order; junction bases with no gene match: 8. The CDR3 length is 15 residues. Germline V gene data show CDR1 as MNHNY and CDR2 as SVGAGI (reference sequence). CDR3 DNA sequence: TGTGCCAGCAGTCCAGGGGGCCTGAACGACTATGGCTACACCTTC. Translation gives CASSPGGLNDYGYTF.

This sequence joins TRBV5-1 and TRBJ2-7, with TRBD2 matching 10 bases. This CDR3 is built from 12 residues. After removal of 8 bases from V and 4 bases from J, the junction contained 3 bases not matched to a gene. The germline CDR1 and CDR2 sequences are SGHRS and YFSETQ. CDR3 sequence (DNA): TGCGCCAGTCAGCGGGGGGGATACGAGCAGTACTTC. Protein product: CASQRGGYEQYF.

The V and J genes are TRBV29-1 and TRBJ1-2; tentative D call: TRBD1 (6 bases). V lost 7 bases and J 4 bases, leaving 25 bases between the germline ends. Germline values: CDR1 SQVTM, CDR2 ANQGSEA. This CDR3 region has 16 residues. CDR3 bases: TGCAGCGCCTACGGGACCTCAGGGGTAGAGTCCTATGGCTACACCTTC. Its translation: CSAYGTSGVESYGYTF.

This clone came up a few times. The genes are TRBV7-9 and TRBJ1-2, with 7 bases that match TRBD1. Germline V gene lookup returns CDR1 SEHNR and CDR2 FQNEAQ (reference sequence). The length of the CDR3 is 14 residues. The V gene end was trimmed by 5 bases and the J gene end by 2 bases; junction bases not matched to a gene: 5. The CDR3 loop reads CASSEGAGNYGYTF. CDR3 bases: TGTGCCAGCAGCGAGGGGGCAGGGAACTATGGCTACACCTTC.

The rearrangement links TRBV9 to TRBJ2-3, with 8 positions matching TRBD2. Germline CDR1 SGDLS, CDR2 YYNGEE. V shed 4 bases, J shed 0 bases, and the junction held 16 bases outside the gene matches. The CDR3 has 19 residues. The CDR3 here is CASSPRGGRGAISTDTQYF. Written as DNA, the CDR3 is TGTGCCAGCAGCCCCAGGGGAGGGCGGGGGGCGATTAGCACAGATACGCAGTATTTT.